This entry lists 13 T cell receptor beta chains sequenced from one sample in a study of blood T cell repertoires in COVID-19. The assay was immunoSEQ multiplex PCR, and TCRdb's table has in-frame clones only and misses some. The data hold some 250,000 clones, with approximately 83% observed a single time. Sequenced material: PBMCs or T cells enriched from blood (not recorded which). The source of these receptors is a woman in her 50s who had recovered from COVID-19.

This chain joins TRBV12-5 and TRBJ1-4, with a possible D match to TRBD1 (6 bases). The V gene lost 5 bases and the J gene lost 5 bases, with 12 bases spanning the gap. CDR3 length: 14 residues. Germline V gene sequence: CDR1 LGHNT, CDR2 FRNRAP. The DNA for the CDR3 is TGTGCTAGTGGTGAAGGACAGTCCAATGAAAAACTGTTTTTT. It encodes CASGEGQSNEKLFF.

The chain has TRBV10-3 and TRBJ2-1; the D gene is possibly TRBD2 (5 bases). Germline CDR1 and CDR2: ENHRY and SYGVKD. CDR3 length: 14 residues. V was trimmed by 4 bases and J by 7 bases, leaving 14 bases between them. CDR3 nucleotides: TGTGCCATCAGTGTCGCGGACTTTACTAATGAGCAGTTCTTC. Encoded protein: CAISVADFTNEQFF.

The chain links TRBV2 to TRBJ2-2, with 9 positions matching TRBD2. CDR1 is SNHLY, CDR2 FYNNEI, per germline. The trim removed 0 bases at V and 6 bases at J, leaving 5 bases unmatched. The CDR3 has 16 amino acids. The chain's CDR3 is CASSEAPGGRAGELFF. The CDR3, as DNA: TGTGCCAGCAGTGAAGCCCCCGGCGGGAGGGCCGGGGAGCTGTTTTTT.

The chain employs TRBV20-1 and TRBJ2-3; TRBD2 might be the D (6 bases). CDR1 is DFQATT, CDR2 SNEGSKA, per germline (reference sequence). The CDR3 has 14 amino acids. V lost 3 bases and J 1 base, leaving 11 bases between the germline ends. This CDR3 reads CSASPGSGTDTQYF. DNA of the CDR3: TGCAGTGCTAGTCCCGGGAGTGGCACAGATACGCAGTATTTT.

The chain links TRBV6-5 to TRBJ1-3; 8 bases are shared with TRBD1. V gave up 7 bases and J gave up 3 bases; unmatched junction bases: 8. The CDR3 is made up of 15 amino acids. Per the germline V gene, CDR1 is MNHEY and CDR2 is SVGAGI. The CDR3: CASTLTGVGGNTIYF. Here the CDR3 DNA reads TGTGCCAGCACCTTGACAGGGGTCGGTGGAAACACCATATATTTT.

The chain carries TRBV7-9 and TRBJ2-7; 8 bases fit TRBD1. Germline CDR1 is SEHNR and CDR2 is FQNEAQ (reference sequence). V was clipped by 4 bases and J by 6 bases; unmatched bases: 8. This CDR3 contains 14 residues. CDR3 sequence (DNA): TGTGCCAGCAGCTCATTCAGGGGGCCAGGCGAGCAGTACTTC. Protein sequence: CASSSFRGPGEQYF.

This clone turned up a few times. The chain is built from TRBV6-5 and TRBJ2-7, with TRBD1 identical over 7 bases. The CDR3 totals 13 residues. The germline gives CDR1 MNHEY, CDR2 SVGAGI. The V gene end was trimmed by 2 bases and the J gene end by 5 bases; junction bases not matched to a gene: 3. CDR3 in amino acids: CASSYLGQNEQYF. In DNA form, the CDR3 reads TGTGCCAGCAGTTACCTGGGACAGAACGAGCAGTACTTC.

The chain carries TRBV28 and TRBJ1-5, with D possibly matching TRBD1 (6 bases). V shed 6 bases and J shed 9 bases, with 9 bases lying between them. This CDR3 region has 11 residues. The germline V gene encodes CDR1 MDHEN and CDR2 SYDVKM. CDR3 residues: CASSPQGPQHF. The DNA of the CDR3 is TGTGCCAGCAGCCCACAGGGGCCCCAGCATTTT.

The chain carries TRBV27 and TRBJ1-3, with D unresolved. Trimming took 5 bases from V and 16 from J, leaving 21 bases between them. The CDR3 extends over 13 amino acids. Looked up from germline, CDR1 is MNHEY and CDR2 is SMNVEV (reference sequence). CDR3 sequence: CASSLFPGVFLYF. Here the CDR3 DNA reads TGTGCCAGCAGTCTCTTTCCGGGAGTCTTTTTGTATTTT.

This chain links TRBV7-2 with TRBJ2-5, with D possibly matching TRBD2 (5 bases). In germline, CDR1 is SGHTA, CDR2 FQGNSA. The CDR3 has 16 amino acids. The ends were cut back, 1 base at V and 2 bases at J, with 14 bases in the middle. The CDR3 DNA sequence: TGTGCCAGCAGCTTAGTTTACGGGGTTCCGCAAGAGACCCAGTACTTC. Translated, it gives CASSLVYGVPQETQYF.

The rearrangement links TRBV10-3 to TRBJ2-7; a possible D gene is TRBD2 (5 bases). Germline V gene data show CDR1 as ENHRY and CDR2 as SYGVKD. V was cut by 6 bases and J by 4 bases, with 16 bases left in between. The CDR3 totals 14 residues. The CDR3 nucleotides read TGTGCCATCAGCGCCAGCGGACCTAGTTACGAGCAGTACTTC. Its translation: CAISASGPSYEQYF.

The chain combines TRBV4-1 with TRBJ2-7; 11 positions agree with TRBD1. V lost 0 bases to trimming and J lost 3 bases; unmatched junction nucleotides: 10. CDR3 length: 18 residues. Germline V gene lookup returns CDR1 MGHRA and CDR2 YSYEKL. The DNA for the CDR3 is TGCGCCAGCAGCCAAGAGAAAGGGAGGACAGGGGGCATCTACGAGCAGTACTTC. It codes for CASSQEKGRTGGIYEQYF.

The genes are TRBV28 and TRBJ1-1; D unclear. This CDR3 comprises 13 residues. Germline-derived CDR1 and CDR2 are MDHEN and SYDVKM. Trimming shortened V by 6 bases and J by 1 base, and 9 bases separated the two germline ends. Here the CDR3 reads CASSTRGNTEAFF. The CDR3 DNA reads TGTGCCAGCAGCACCCGAGGGAACACTGAAGCTTTCTTT.